This TCR beta chain stems from a study of shared clonotypes between healthy human individuals. Study-level findings and limits: Rarefaction analysis demonstrated incomplete sorted-subset sequencing notwithstanding large depth. It was the non-shared clonotypes that had lower generation probabilities than clonotypes shared by all four donors. Compared with memory subsets, naive subsets generally had larger estimated richness.

Using immunoSEQ multiplex PCR, the repertoire was profiled, and TCRdb retains in-frame clones only, with some absent. Of 2,500,000 or so clones listed, approximately 90% were seen once; the top ten hold over 0.12%. The germline V and J ends were trimmed by 0 bases and 1 base, with 9 bases remaining between them. Germline assignment: CDR1 MNHNY and CDR2 SVGAGI (reference sequence). The CDR3 contains 15 residues. Concerning this clone: Its antigen is not identified. Other DNA sequences in the same sample also yield this CDR3.

The sample taken for sequencing was naive CD4+ T cells sorted from blood. Subset defined: CD45RA+ positively selected. The source of this sequence is a man aged 18 to 35 in good health. The rearrangement links TRBV6-6 to TRBJ1-2; unclear D gene. CDR3 DNA sequence: TGTGCCAGCAGTTACTCCGGGCAGCTTAACTATGGCTACACCTTC. This translates into CASSYSGQLNYGYTF.